A selection of T cell receptor beta chains follows, all from one sample in a study of T cell repertoires in cytomegalovirus infection. TCRdb re-called the reads with MiXCR, one entry per CDR3 protein. Among 830,000 or so distinct CDR3 sequences listed, 32% were seen once. Their recognized antigens are unknown. Sequences were derived from cultured CD8+ T cells from PBMCs, sampled from culture after CMV antigen stimulation. The receptors were gathered from a human donor in good health (CMV status not recorded). Some clones in this sample may be carry-over from other donors' samples. CDR3s include the opening cysteine and the closing phenylalanine or tryptophan. A D gene is named only where the DNA matches it firmly. For some rows the clone size is stated as once, few or many, or as a class when expanded; others skip it.

TGTGCCAGCAGCTCAGGACAGGGAGGTCGGCCCCAGCATTTT,CASSSGQGGRPQHF,TRBD1,TRBV7-2,TRBJ1-5,many
TGTGCCACCAGTCAGGGGGCTGTGAGCAATCAGCCCCAGCATTTT,CATSQGAVSNQPQHF,TRBD1,TRBV24-1,TRBJ1-5,once
TGTGCCAGCAGTGAACCTCTTGGGCCAACTAATGAAAAACTGTTTTTT,CASSEPLGPTNEKLFF,.,TRBV6-1,TRBJ1-4,.
TGTGCCAGCAGTGCCCACCCCGGGACTGAGCCTCAAGGCGCTTTCTTT,CASSAHPGTEPQGAFF,.,TRBV2,TRBJ1-1,few
TGTGCCAGCTCACCACCGAACCATCTCAGCAGTCCAGATACGCAGTATTTT,CASSPPNHLSSPDTQYF,.,TRBV18,TRBJ2-3,.
TGTGCCACCAGTGACAAACACTTGACGGGGCCTTATCAAGAGACCCAGTACTTC,CATSDKHLTGPYQETQYF,.,TRBV24-1,TRBJ2-5,.
TGTGCCAGCAGTGAGACTAGCGGGGAGGACTACGAGCAGTACTTC,CASSETSGEDYEQYF,TRBD2,TRBV2,TRBJ2-7,.
TGTGCCAGCAGCTTACCCATTATGAACACTGAAGCTTTCTTT,CASSLPIMNTEAFF,.,TRBV5-6,TRBJ1-1,.
TGTGCCACCAGTGATCCGGACAGGCCGAACACCGGGGAGCTGTTTTTT,CATSDPDRPNTGELFF,TRBD1,TRBV24-1,TRBJ2-2,few
TGTGCCAGCAGCCAAGATGGTAGCGGGGGGCAAGAGACCCAGTACTTC,CASSQDGSGGQETQYF,TRBD2,TRBV4-2,TRBJ2-5,many
TGTGCCAGCATCTCGTGGGACCAGAGGGAAGTTAGCACTGAAGCTTTCTTT,CASISWDQREVSTEAFF,.,TRBV5-6,TRBJ1-1,.
TGTGCCACCGCCCCGACAGGGATGGGCAATGAGCAGTTCTTC,CATAPTGMGNEQFF,TRBD1,TRBV15,TRBJ2-1,few
TGTGCCAGCAGTTTCTCACTAGCGGGATTCACAGATACGCAGTATTTT,CASSFSLAGFTDTQYF,TRBD2,TRBV12-3/TRBV12-4,TRBJ2-3,few
TGTGCTAGTGGTTTCACAGGGTATGCGGGTACAGATACGCAGTATTTT,CASGFTGYAGTDTQYF,.,TRBV12-5,TRBJ2-3,few
TGTGCCAGCAGTTACTCGACGGAGTTGGCTACCGACATTCAGTACTTC,CASSYSTELATDIQYF,.,TRBV6-5,TRBJ2-4,few
TGTGCCATAACTAACCCCGCAGGGGGCAATGAGCAGTTCTTC,CAITNPAGGNEQFF,TRBD1,TRBV28,TRBJ2-1,.
TGTGCCAGCAGCGGCCCGGGGGGGGCTTACTACAATGAGCAGTTCTTC,CASSGPGGAYYNEQFF,TRBD2,TRBV13,TRBJ2-1,.
TGTGCCAGCAGCTTAGCCCGGGACAGAATCCCGAGAAACTATGGCTACACCTTC,CASSLARDRIPRNYGYTF,TRBD1,TRBV7-6,TRBJ1-2,.
TGTGCCACCAGTGATGGACACAGGGATGGCTACACCTTC,CATSDGHRDGYTF,.,TRBV24-1,TRBJ1-2,once
TGTGCCAGCAGCTTACAGGGTTACCTGAACACCGGGGAGCTGTTTTTT,CASSLQGYLNTGELFF,.,TRBV7-6,TRBJ2-2,many